The rows below give T cell receptor beta chains drawn from one sample of a study of blood T cell repertoires in COVID-19. The method was immunoSEQ multiplex PCR; TCRdb's version includes in-frame clones alone and lacks a portion of them. This repertoire shows about 200,000 clones, around 86% found once; its top ten account for roughly 8.2%. The sample taken for sequencing was peripheral blood. The receptor source for this set is a woman at least 80 years old with COVID-19, enrolled during active disease. The CDR3 runs from the conserved cysteine through the conserved F or W. D genes are given only for firm matches. Only part of the rows carry a size: once, few, many, or a class if the clone is expanded.

d_gene,v_gene,j_gene,abundance,CDR3aa,CDR3nt
TRBD2,TRBV4-2,TRBJ2-1,NA,CASSQEIGRGAFNEQFF,TGTGCCAGCAGCCAAGAAATAGGGCGGGGGGCCTTCAATGAGCAGTTCTTC
TRBD2,TRBV2,TRBJ2-3,NA,CASSPRLAEDTQYF,TGTGCCAGCAGCCCAAGACTAGCGGAAGATACGCAGTATTTT
NA,TRBV24-1,TRBJ1-2,NA,CATSDAVTGFGYTF,TGTGCCACCAGTGACGCTGTTACAGGGTTCGGCTACACCTTC
TRBD1,TRBV19,TRBJ1-1,NA,CASSTGQGRNTEAFF,TGTGCCAGTAGTACGGGACAGGGGAGGAACACTGAAGCTTTCTTT
TRBD1,TRBV18,TRBJ1-2,NA,CASSPGLGQGHYGYTF,TGTGCCAGCTCACCCGGCCTAGGACAGGGCCACTATGGCTACACCTTC
TRBD2,TRBV27,TRBJ2-7,NA,CASSFRTSSLFTYEQYF,TGTGCCAGCAGTTTTCGGACTAGCTCATTATTTACCTACGAGCAGTACTTC
TRBD1,TRBV6-6,TRBJ1-2,NA,CASRGQVGGYTF,TGTGCCAGCAGAGGACAGGTCGGAGGCTACACCTTC
TRBD2,TRBV20-1,TRBJ2-5,NA,CSASLGGDQETQYF,TGCAGTGCTAGTTTGGGAGGGGACCAAGAGACCCAGTACTTC
TRBD1,TRBV9,TRBJ1-2,NA,CASSQRDSGSYGYTF,TGTGCCAGCAGCCAAAGGGACAGCGGTAGCTATGGCTACACCTTC
TRBD1,TRBV9,TRBJ2-7,NA,CASSAALGQGSYEQYF,TGTGCCAGCAGCGCAGCCCTGGGACAGGGTTCCTACGAGCAGTACTTC
NA,TRBV3-1/TRBV3-2,TRBJ1-4,few,CASSQDFVDEKLFF,TGTGCCAGCAGCCAGGACTTTGTGGATGAAAAACTGTTTTTT
NA,TRBV9,TRBJ2-7,NA,CASSVAPQANYEQYF,TGTGCCAGCAGCGTAGCTCCACAGGCGAACTACGAGCAGTACTTC
NA,TRBV5-1,TRBJ1-4,NA,CASSSSSTNEKLFF,TGCGCCAGCAGCTCCTCCTCAACTAATGAAAAACTGTTTTTT
TRBD2,TRBV6-6,TRBJ2-3,NA,CASSPGLVTDTQYF,TGTGCCAGCAGTCCTGGACTAGTAACAGATACGCAGTATTTT
NA,TRBV5-1,TRBJ2-5,NA,CASSLDAPGGQETQYF,TGCGCCAGCAGCTTGGATGCCCCCGGAGGCCAAGAGACCCAGTACTTC
TRBD2,TRBV3-1/TRBV3-2,TRBJ2-7,once,CASSQVGRLAGGHYEQYF,TGTGCCAGCAGCCAAGTAGGGCGGCTAGCGGGGGGGCACTACGAGCAGTACTTC
TRBD2,TRBV6-5,TRBJ2-3,NA,CASRGLFTDTQYF,TGTGCCAGCAGGGGACTATTCACAGATACGCAGTATTTT
NA,TRBV5-1,TRBJ2-7,NA,CASTLGDSFREQYF,TGCGCCAGCACGCTTGGGGACTCCTTCAGGGAGCAGTACTTC
NA,TRBV7-8,TRBJ1-1,NA,CASTHQGVEYTEAFF,TGTGCCAGCACCCATCAAGGGGTGGAGTACACTGAAGCTTTCTTT
NA,TRBV2,TRBJ1-6,once,CARSQGSSYNSPLHF,TGTGCCAGATCCCAGGGTAGCTCCTATAATTCACCCCTCCACTTT
NA,TRBV19,TRBJ2-7,few,CASSIDPVAPEQYF,TGTGCCAGTAGTATAGATCCTGTAGCTCCCGAGCAGTACTTC
NA,TRBV2,TRBJ1-6,NA,CASSERRGLGNSPLHF,TGTGCCAGCAGTGAGCGAAGGGGCTTGGGAAATTCACCCCTCCACTTT
TRBD1,TRBV6-5,TRBJ2-7,NA,CASSYSLGQVPYEQYF,TGTGCCAGCAGTTACTCCTTGGGACAGGTCCCCTACGAGCAGTACTTC
NA,TRBV3-1/TRBV3-2,TRBJ2-4,NA,CASSQVLNIQYF,TGTGCCAGCAGCCAAGTCCTCAACATTCAGTACTTC
NA,TRBV7-2,TRBJ2-1,NA,CASTKGRGLLQFF,TGTGCCAGCACAAAAGGGCGGGGGCTCTTGCAGTTCTTC
NA,TRBV4-3,TRBJ1-2,NA,CASSQAGKANYGYTF,TGCGCCAGCAGCCAGGCAGGGAAAGCTAACTATGGCTACACCTTC
NA,TRBV30,TRBJ1-2,once,CAWSVQGSYGYTF,TGTGCCTGGAGTGTCCAGGGGAGCTATGGCTACACCTTC
NA,TRBV6-5,TRBJ2-7,few,CASSSTSPAVYEQYF,TGTGCCAGCAGTAGCACTAGTCCTGCGGTCTACGAGCAGTACTTC
TRBD1,TRBV6-2/TRBV6-3,TRBJ2-5,NA,CASSYSGQGAGTQYF,TGTGCCAGCAGTTACAGCGGACAGGGCGCGGGGACCCAGTACTTC
NA,TRBV7-9,TRBJ2-7,once,CASSPTGRSPYEQYF,TGTGCCAGCAGCCCTACAGGGCGTTCCCCCTACGAGCAGTACTTC
NA,TRBV2,TRBJ2-7,NA,CASTNVREQYF,TGTGCCAGCACCAACGTCCGGGAGCAGTACTTC
NA,TRBV5-1,TRBJ1-1,NA,CASFRGFPNTEAFF,TGCGCCAGCTTTAGGGGATTCCCGAACACTGAAGCTTTCTTT
NA,TRBV10-1,TRBJ2-7,NA,CAEGVGRNYEQYF,TGCGCCGAGGGTGTGGGCAGAAACTACGAGCAGTACTTC
NA,TRBV16,TRBJ1-1,NA,CASSPGTNTEAFF,TGTGCCAGCAGCCCAGGCACGAACACTGAAGCTTTCTTT
TRBD2,TRBV5-8,TRBJ2-3,NA,CASSQGTSGNTDTQYF,TGTGCCAGCAGCCAGGGGACTAGCGGGAACACAGATACGCAGTATTTT
NA,TRBV18,TRBJ1-2,once,CASSPSKAEGYTF,TGTGCCAGCTCACCCTCGAAAGCCGAGGGCTACACCTTC
TRBD2,TRBV6-2/TRBV6-3,TRBJ2-7,NA,CASSSVRGVRGSYEQYF,TGTGCCAGCAGTTCCGTCCGGGGGGTACGGGGCTCCTACGAGCAGTACTTC
TRBD2,TRBV18,TRBJ2-5,NA,CASSPPSGVETQYF,TGTGCCAGCTCACCACCTAGCGGGGTCGAGACCCAGTACTTC
NA,TRBV12-3/TRBV12-4,TRBJ1-2,once,CASSLRARRGYTF,TGTGCCAGCAGTTTGAGGGCGCGGAGGGGCTACACCTTC
NA,TRBV5-1,TRBJ1-1,NA,CASSYRQSTVMNTEAFF,TGCGCCAGCAGCTATAGACAGTCGACAGTGATGAACACTGAAGCTTTCTTT
TRBD2,TRBV7-3,TRBJ2-1,NA,CASSLGAGGDRASYNEQFF,TGTGCCAGCAGCTTGGGAGCGGGAGGGGATCGCGCCTCCTACAATGAGCAGTTCTTC